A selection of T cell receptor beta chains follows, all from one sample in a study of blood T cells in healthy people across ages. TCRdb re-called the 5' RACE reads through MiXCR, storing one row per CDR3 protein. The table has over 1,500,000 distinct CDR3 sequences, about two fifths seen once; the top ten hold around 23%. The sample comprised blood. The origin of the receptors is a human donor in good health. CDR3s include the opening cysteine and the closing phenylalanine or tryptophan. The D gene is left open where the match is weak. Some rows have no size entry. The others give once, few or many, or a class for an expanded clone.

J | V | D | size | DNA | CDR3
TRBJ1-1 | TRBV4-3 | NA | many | TGCGCCAGCAGCCAAGATTTACCTCGTAACACTGAAGCTTTCTTT | CASSQDLPRNTEAFF
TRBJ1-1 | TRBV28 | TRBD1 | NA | TGTGCCGGCAGTTTTGGACAGGGGGTGAACACTGAAGCTTTCTTT | CAGSFGQGVNTEAFF
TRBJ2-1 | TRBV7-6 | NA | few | TGTGCCAGCAGTGCAGGGATCAATGAGCAGTTCTTC | CASSAGINEQFF
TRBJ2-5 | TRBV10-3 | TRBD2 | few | TGTGCCATCAGTGAGTCGGTTAGCGGGGAAGGAGAGACCCAGTACTTC | CAISESVSGEGETQYF
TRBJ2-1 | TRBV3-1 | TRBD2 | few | TGTGCCAGCAGCCAAGATGATGGAGCGGGGGGGCGCGTTGAGCAGTTCTTC | CASSQDDGAGGRVEQFF
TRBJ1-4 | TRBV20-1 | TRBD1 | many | TGCAGTGCCGAAGACAGGGTTCAGGGTTATGAAAAACTGTTTTTT | CSAEDRVQGYEKLFF
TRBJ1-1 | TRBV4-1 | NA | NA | TGCGCCAGCAGCCAAGGGCTGACAGGACGGCCTGAAGCTTTCTTT | CASSQGLTGRPEAFF
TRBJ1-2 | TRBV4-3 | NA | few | TGCGCCAGCAGCCAAGTTGTCCTGAACTATGGCTACACCTTC | CASSQVVLNYGYTF
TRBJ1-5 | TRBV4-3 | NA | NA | TGCGCCAGCAGCCAAGAGTTTAACATCAATCAGCCCCAGCATTTT | CASSQEFNINQPQHF
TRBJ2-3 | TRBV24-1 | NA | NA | TGTGCCACCAGTGACCCTGAAGGTTCGACTCGGGGAGATACGCAGTATTTT | CATSDPEGSTRGDTQYF
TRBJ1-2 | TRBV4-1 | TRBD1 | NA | TGCGCCAGCAGCCCCGGACAGGGGTCTTCTCATGGCTACACCTTC | CASSPGQGSSHGYTF
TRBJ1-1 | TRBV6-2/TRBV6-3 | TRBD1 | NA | TGTGCCAGCAGTCAACAGGGGCAGCAAGCTTTCTTT | CASSQQGQQAFF
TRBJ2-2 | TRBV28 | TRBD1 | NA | TGTGCCAGCAGTTTAACAGGGGGCTCTACGAACACCGGGGAGCTGTTTTTT | CASSLTGGSTNTGELFF
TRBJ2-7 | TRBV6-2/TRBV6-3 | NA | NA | TGTGCCAGCAGTTTGCTGGGACCCCAGTGGTTGAACGAGCAGTACTTC | CASSLLGPQWLNEQYF
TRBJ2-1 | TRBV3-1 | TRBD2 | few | TGTGCCAGCAGCCAAGGGCTAGCGGGGGCCAGGAATGAGCAGTTCTTC | CASSQGLAGARNEQFF
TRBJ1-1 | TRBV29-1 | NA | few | TGCAGCGTTGTTCACGGTCTGAACACTGAAGCTTTCTTT | CSVVHGLNTEAFF
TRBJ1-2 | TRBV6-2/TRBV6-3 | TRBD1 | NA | TGTGCCAGCAGTTATATCAGCGGGACAGGGGGACTCTATGGCTACACCTTC | CASSYISGTGGLYGYTF